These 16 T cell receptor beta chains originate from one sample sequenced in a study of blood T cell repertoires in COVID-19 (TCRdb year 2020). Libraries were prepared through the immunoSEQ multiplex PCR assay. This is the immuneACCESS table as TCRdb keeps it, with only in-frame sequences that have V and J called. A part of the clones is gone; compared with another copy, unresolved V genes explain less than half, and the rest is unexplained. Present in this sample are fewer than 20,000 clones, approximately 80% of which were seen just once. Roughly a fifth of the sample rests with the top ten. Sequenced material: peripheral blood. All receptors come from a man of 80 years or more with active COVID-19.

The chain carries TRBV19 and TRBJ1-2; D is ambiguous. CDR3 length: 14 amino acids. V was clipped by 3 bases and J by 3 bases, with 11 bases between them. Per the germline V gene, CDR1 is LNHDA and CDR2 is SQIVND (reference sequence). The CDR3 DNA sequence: TGTGCCAGTAGTATTCATTCGGTCGACTATGGCTACACCTTC. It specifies CASSIHSVDYGYTF.

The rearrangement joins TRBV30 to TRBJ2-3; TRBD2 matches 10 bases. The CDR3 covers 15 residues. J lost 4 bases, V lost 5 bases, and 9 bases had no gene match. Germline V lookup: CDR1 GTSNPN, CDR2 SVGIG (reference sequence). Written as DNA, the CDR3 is TGTGCCTGGGGCACGCTAGCGGGAGTGTCAGATACGCAGTATTTT. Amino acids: CAWGTLAGVSDTQYF.

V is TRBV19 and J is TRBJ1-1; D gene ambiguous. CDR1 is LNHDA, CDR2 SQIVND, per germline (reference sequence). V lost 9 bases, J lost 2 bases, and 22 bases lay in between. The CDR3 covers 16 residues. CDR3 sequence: CASRGLIRRTNTEAFF. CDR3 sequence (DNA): TGTGCCAGCAGAGGACTAATAAGACGGACTAACACTGAAGCTTTCTTT.

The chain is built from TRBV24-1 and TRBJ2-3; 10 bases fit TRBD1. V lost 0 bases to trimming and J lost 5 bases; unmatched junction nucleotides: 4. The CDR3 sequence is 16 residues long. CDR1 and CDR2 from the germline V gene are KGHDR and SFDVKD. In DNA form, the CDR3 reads TGTGCCACCAGTGATTTGGGGGGGACAGGGGTAGATACGCAGTATTTT. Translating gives CATSDLGGTGVDTQYF.

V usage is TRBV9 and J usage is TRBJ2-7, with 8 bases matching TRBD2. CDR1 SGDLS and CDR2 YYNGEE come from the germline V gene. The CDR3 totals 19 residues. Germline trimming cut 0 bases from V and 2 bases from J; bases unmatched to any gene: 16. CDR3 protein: CASSVGLTVGSGKTYEQYF. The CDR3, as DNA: TGTGCCAGCAGCGTAGGGTTGACAGTGGGTAGCGGGAAGACCTACGAGCAGTACTTC.

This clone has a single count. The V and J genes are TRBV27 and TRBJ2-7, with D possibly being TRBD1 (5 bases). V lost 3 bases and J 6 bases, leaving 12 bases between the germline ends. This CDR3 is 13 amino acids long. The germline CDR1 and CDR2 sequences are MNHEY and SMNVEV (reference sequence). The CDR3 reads CASSFTGPGEQYF. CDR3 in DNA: TGTGCCAGCAGTTTTACAGGACCGGGCGAGCAGTACTTC.

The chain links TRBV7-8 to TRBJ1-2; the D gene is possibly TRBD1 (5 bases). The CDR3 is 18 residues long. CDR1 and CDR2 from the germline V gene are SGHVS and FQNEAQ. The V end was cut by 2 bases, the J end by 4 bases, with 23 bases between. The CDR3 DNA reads TGTGCCAGCAGCTTACGCAAACTGGGGCAAACAGAGCCCTATGGCTACACCTTC. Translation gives CASSLRKLGQTEPYGYTF. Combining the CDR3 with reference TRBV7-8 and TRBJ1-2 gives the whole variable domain GAGVSQSPRYKVAKRGQDVALRCDPISGHVSLFWYQQALGQGPEFLTYFQNEAQLDKSGLPSDRFFAERPEGSVSTLKIQRTQQEDSAVYLCASSLRKLGQTEPYGYTFGSGTRLTVV.

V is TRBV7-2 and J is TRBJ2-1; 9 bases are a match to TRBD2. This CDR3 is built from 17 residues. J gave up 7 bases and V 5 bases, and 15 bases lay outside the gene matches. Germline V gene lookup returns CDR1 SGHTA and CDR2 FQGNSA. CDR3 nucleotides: TGTGCCAGCAGCGCATCGTCTAGCGGGAATTTGAAGAATGAGCAGTTCTTC. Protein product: CASSASSSGNLKNEQFF.

The CDR3, as DNA: TGTGCCAGCAGTCCAACTAAAAGGACTAGTCCCCCCTACGAGCAGTACTTC. This encodes CASSPTKRTSPPYEQYF. The V and J genes are TRBV6-2 or TRBV6-3 and TRBJ2-7, with 7 bases identical to TRBD2. The CDR3 covers 17 residues. Germline trimming cut 5 bases from V and 2 bases from J; bases unmatched to any gene: 15. Germline CDR1 reads MNHEY; CDR2 reads SVGEGT.

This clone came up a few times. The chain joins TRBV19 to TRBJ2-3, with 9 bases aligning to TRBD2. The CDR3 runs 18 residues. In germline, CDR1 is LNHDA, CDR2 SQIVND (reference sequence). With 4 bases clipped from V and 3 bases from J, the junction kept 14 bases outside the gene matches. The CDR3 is CASSRRLPTSGNTDTQYF. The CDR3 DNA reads TGTGCCAGTAGTAGAAGACTGCCGACTAGCGGAAATACAGATACGCAGTATTTT.

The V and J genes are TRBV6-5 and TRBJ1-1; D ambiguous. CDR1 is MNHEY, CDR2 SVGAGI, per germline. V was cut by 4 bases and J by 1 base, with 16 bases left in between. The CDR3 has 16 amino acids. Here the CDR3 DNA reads TGTGCCAGCAGTTTCCTCCGATTCGACAAGAACACTGAAGCTTTCTTT. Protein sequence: CASSFLRFDKNTEAFF.

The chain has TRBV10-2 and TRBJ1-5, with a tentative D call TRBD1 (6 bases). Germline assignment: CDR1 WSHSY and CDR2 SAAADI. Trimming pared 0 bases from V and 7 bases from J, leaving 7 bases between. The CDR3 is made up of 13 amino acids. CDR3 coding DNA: TGCGCCAGCAGTGAGTCGGACAGACAGCCCCAGCATTTT. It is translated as CASSESDRQPQHF.

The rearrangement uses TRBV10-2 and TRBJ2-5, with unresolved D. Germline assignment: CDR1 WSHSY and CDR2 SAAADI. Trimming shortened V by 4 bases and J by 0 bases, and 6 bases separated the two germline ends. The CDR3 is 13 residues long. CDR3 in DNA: TGCGCCAGCAGTGCACGGTACCAAGAGACCCAGTACTTC. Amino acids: CASSARYQETQYF.

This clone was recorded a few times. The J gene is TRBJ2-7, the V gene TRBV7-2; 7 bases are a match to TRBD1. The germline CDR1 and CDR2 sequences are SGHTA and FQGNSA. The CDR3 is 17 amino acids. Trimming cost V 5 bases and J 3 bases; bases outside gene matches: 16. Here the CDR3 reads CASSTWPERGRLYEQYF. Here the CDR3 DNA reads TGTGCCAGCAGCACCTGGCCGGAGAGGGGGCGTCTCTACGAGCAGTACTTC.

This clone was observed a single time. The CDR3 here is CASRVHTQYF. The DNA for the CDR3 is TGTGCCAGTAGGGTTCACACGCAGTACTTC. The chain uses TRBV19 and TRBJ2-7; D remains unclear. V dropped 6 bases and J dropped 9 bases, with 9 bases sitting between them. The CDR3 spans 10 residues. Germline assignment: CDR1 LNHDA and CDR2 SQIVND (reference sequence).

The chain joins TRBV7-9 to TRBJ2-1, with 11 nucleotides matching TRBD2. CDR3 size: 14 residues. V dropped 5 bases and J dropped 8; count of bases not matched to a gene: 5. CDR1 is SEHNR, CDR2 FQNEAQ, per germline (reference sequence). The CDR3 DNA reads TGTGCCAGCAGCGAGGTAGCGGGAGGGTATGAGCAGTTCTTC. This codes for CASSEVAGGYEQFF.